These 15 T cell receptor beta chains were sequenced from one sample in a study of blood T cell repertoires in COVID-19. Assay: immunoSEQ multiplex PCR; the TCRdb copy retains only in-frame clones and omits some. The sample carries roughly 33,000 clones, more than 85% recorded once. The material sequenced was peripheral blood. These receptors originate from a human donor in a cohort sampled during active COVID-19.

The CDR3 spells CASSPPGTRTDTQYF. CDR3 sequence (DNA): TGTGCCAGCTCACCCCCAGGGACTAGAACAGATACGCAGTATTTT. V gene TRBV18 combines with J gene TRBJ2-3; TRBD2 agrees at 8 bases. The CDR3 is 15 residues long. The junction had 5 bases not matched to a gene; V was cut back by 3 bases and J by 3 bases. Germline CDR1 KGHSH, CDR2 LQKENI. The full variable domain, with the rest looked up from reference TRBV18 and TRBJ2-3, is NAGVMQNPRHLVRRRGQEARLRCSPMKGHSHVYWYRQLPEEGLKFMVYLQKENIIDESGMPKERFSAEFPKEGPSILRIQQVVRGDSAAYFCASSPPGTRTDTQYFGPGTRLTVL.

Note on this clone: An end of the junction differs from the germline gene, which may be a read error. The chain recombines TRBV7-7 with TRBJ2-3, with D maybe TRBD1 (5 bases). The CDR3 has 14 residues. Germline values: CDR1 SSHAT, CDR2 FNYEAQ (reference sequence). The CDR3: CASSPTRATPTQYF. In DNA form, the CDR3 reads TGTGCTAGCAGCCCAACCAGGGCAACCCCGACGCAGTATTTT.

The chain links TRBV5-4 to TRBJ2-7; TRBD2 aligns across 13 bases. After removal of 1 base from V and 7 bases from J, the junction contained 2 bases not matched to a gene. Germline CDR1 reads SGHNT; CDR2 reads YYREEE (reference sequence). The CDR3 runs 14 residues. CDR3 sequence (DNA): TGTGCCAGCAGCTTGAGACTAGCGGGAGGAGAGCAGTACTTC. It specifies CASSLRLAGGEQYF.

The V and J genes are TRBV6-2 or TRBV6-3 and TRBJ1-2; D not certain. Germline values: CDR1 MNHEY, CDR2 SVGEGT. This CDR3 spans 12 amino acids. V was pared by 4 bases and J by 4 bases, with 7 bases between. This chain's CDR3 is CASSLAVYGYTF. Written as DNA, the CDR3 is TGTGCCAGCAGTTTAGCAGTCTATGGCTACACCTTC.

The DNA of the CDR3 is TGTGCCAGCAGACGGGGAACAGGGGGTCGGGATGAGCAGTTCTTC. This gives the protein CASRRGTGGRDEQFF. The chain carries TRBV2 and TRBJ2-1; 8 bases line up with TRBD1. The J segment lost 8 bases and the V segment lost 6 bases, leaving 12 bases of the junction unmatched. This CDR3 contains 15 residues. Per germline, CDR1 SNHLY and CDR2 FYNNEI.

The chain joins TRBV7-9 to TRBJ2-1, with 9 bases lining up with TRBD2. J lost 0 bases, V lost 4 bases, and 4 bases had no gene match. CDR3 size: 16 residues. Germline CDR1 reads SEHNR; CDR2 reads FQNEAQ (reference sequence). In nucleotides, the CDR3 is TGTGCCAGCAGCTCGACTAGCGGTAGCTCCTACAATGAGCAGTTCTTC. Translation: CASSSTSGSSYNEQFF.

The rearrangement joins TRBV25-1 to TRBJ2-7, with D possibly TRBD2 on 5 matching bases. The CDR3 is made up of 14 amino acids. CDR1 is MGHDK, CDR2 SYGVNS, per germline. Trimming removed 3 bases from V and 5 bases from J, with 14 bases in between. The CDR3 DNA sequence: TGTGCCAGCAGTGAGAGGGTCTGGTCAGACGAGCAGTACTTC. Translating gives CASSERVWSDEQYF.

J is TRBJ1-5 and V is TRBV28; TRBD1 matches 8 bases. The CDR3 runs 14 residues. The V segment lost 6 bases and the J segment 7 bases; nucleotides outside the gene matches: 8. CDR1 is MDHEN, CDR2 SYDVKM, per germline. CDR3 residues: CASRTWTGHQPQHF. The DNA for the CDR3 is TGTGCCAGCAGGACCTGGACAGGGCACCAGCCCCAGCATTTT.

CDR3: CSVVDRLAGGIANTGELFF. Written as DNA, the CDR3 is TGCAGCGTTGTCGACCGACTAGCGGGAGGGATTGCGAACACCGGGGAGCTGTTTTTT. The chain combines TRBV29-1 with TRBJ2-2, with 14 bases identical to TRBD2. J gave up 0 bases and V 4 bases, and 10 bases lay outside the gene matches. The CDR3 sequence is 19 residues long. Germline V lookup: CDR1 SQVTM, CDR2 ANQGSEA.

This chain links TRBV28 with TRBJ1-2; TRBD1 matches at 8 bases. This CDR3 has 13 amino acids. Germline assignment: CDR1 MDHEN and CDR2 SYDVKM. After removal of 6 bases from V and 6 bases from J, the junction contained 6 bases not matched to a gene. The CDR3 loop is CASSLQGVDGYTF. The CDR3 nucleotides read TGTGCCAGCAGCCTACAGGGGGTAGATGGCTACACCTTC.

V and J are TRBV6-4 and TRBJ2-1, with 7 bases identical to TRBD2. Germline V gene sequence: CDR1 MRHNA, CDR2 SNTAGT. The CDR3 contains 15 residues. Trimming cost V 4 bases and J 0 bases; bases outside gene matches: 3. The CDR3 loop is CASSVGGGSYNEQFF. DNA for the CDR3: TGTGCCAGCAGTGTTGGCGGGGGCTCCTACAATGAGCAGTTCTTC.

This clone was counted once. The V gene is TRBV18, the J gene TRBJ2-3; D not resolved. Trimming stripped 0 bases from V and 6 bases from J, with 4 bases between. The germline V gene has CDR1 KGHSH and CDR2 LQKENI. There are 12 residues in the CDR3. CDR3: CASSPPRDTQYF. CDR3 nucleotides: TGTGCCAGCTCACCACCACGGGATACGCAGTATTTT.

The chain joins TRBV10-3 to TRBJ1-2; unclear D gene. There are 13 residues in the CDR3. CDR1 and CDR2 from the germline V gene are ENHRY and SYGVKD. V lost 2 bases, J lost 6 bases, and 10 bases lay in between. CDR3: CAISEGTRNGYTF. The CDR3 region has the DNA TGTGCCATCAGTGAGGGAACCAGGAATGGCTACACCTTC.

To note about this clone: At the DNA level, this CDR3 is encoded by other sequences in the same sample as well. V usage is TRBV6-5 and J usage is TRBJ1-5; 7 bases align to TRBD1. The CDR3 sequence is 14 residues long. The V and J ends lost 7 bases and 1 base, in that order; junction bases with no gene match: 4. Per the germline V gene, CDR1 is MNHEY and CDR2 is SVGAGI. The CDR3 is CASNPTGSNQPQHF. The CDR3 DNA is TGTGCCAGCAACCCGACAGGGAGCAATCAGCCCCAGCATTTT.

This chain links TRBV6-2 or TRBV6-3 with TRBJ2-7, with 7 bases lining up with TRBD2. There are 16 residues in the CDR3. The V gene's germline CDR1 is MNHEY and CDR2 SVGEGT. V gave up 6 bases and J gave up 2 bases; unmatched junction bases: 13. CDR3 bases: TGTGCCAGCAGCCCGACCCCTAGCGGTCCAGCCTACGAGCAGTACTTC. Protein: CASSPTPSGPAYEQYF.